A selection of T cell receptor beta chains follows, all from one sample in a study of T cell responses to AZD1222 COVID-19 vaccine. Clones were sequenced by immunoSEQ multiplex PCR, and TCRdb holds only the in-frame ones, with some missing. The sample holds around 100,000 clones, 70% to 90% seen once. The source material was peripheral blood, sampled 28 days after the second AZD1222 dose. Receptors were obtained from an adult who received the AZD1222 COVID-19 vaccine. Both conserved end residues are part of each CDR3. The order of the fields is CDR3 protein, CDR3 DNA, D gene, clone size, V gene, CDR3 length, J gene. A D gene is named only where the DNA matches it firmly. Rows give clone size only sometimes, using once, few, many, or a class for an expanded clone.

CASSIGREPNEQFF TGTGCCAGTAGTATAGGCAGGGAGCCCAATGAGCAGTTCTTC - - TRBV19 14 TRBJ2-1
CASIQHLGNTEAFF TGTGCCAGCATCCAACATTTGGGCAACACTGAAGCTTTCTTT - - TRBV6-5 14 TRBJ1-1
CSASPRDGGNYGYTF TGCAGTGCTAGTCCACGGGACGGGGGAAACTATGGCTACACCTTC - - TRBV20-1 15 TRBJ1-2
CASRAANQPQHF TGTGCCAGCAGGGCCGCTAATCAGCCCCAGCATTTT - - TRBV2 12 TRBJ1-5
CASSLNTDYGYTF TGTGCCAGCAGCTTGAACACTGACTATGGCTACACCTTC - few TRBV5-8 13 TRBJ1-2
CASSYSGSNTEAFF TGTGCCAGCAGTTACTCCGGATCGAACACTGAAGCTTTCTTT - once TRBV6-5 14 TRBJ1-1
CASSVEGEREAFF TGTGCCAGCAGCGTTGAAGGCGAGAGGGAAGCTTTCTTT - - TRBV7-9 13 TRBJ1-1
CASSPGRLSYGYTF TGTGCCAGCAGCCCCGGGCGGTTGAGCTATGGCTACACCTTC - - TRBV7-9 14 TRBJ1-2
CASSLGLSTGELFF TGTGCCAGCAGCCTAGGACTGAGCACCGGGGAGCTGTTTTTT - - TRBV5-4 14 TRBJ2-2
CSARDTYGYTF TGCAGTGCTCGGGACACCTATGGCTACACCTTC - - TRBV20-1 11 TRBJ1-2
CATTGPSSYNEQFF TGTGCCACCACGGGCCCGAGCTCCTACAATGAGCAGTTCTTC - few TRBV5-6 14 TRBJ2-1
CASIPDGTAYGYTF TGTGCCAGCATCCCCGATGGGACAGCATATGGCTACACCTTC TRBD1 - TRBV6-2/TRBV6-3 14 TRBJ1-2
CASSPGLTEAFF TGTGCCAGCAGCCCGGGGCTCACTGAAGCTTTCTTT - - TRBV11-2 12 TRBJ1-1
CATSGTDNEKLFF TGTGCCACCTCCGGGACAGATAATGAAAAACTGTTTTTT TRBD1 - TRBV6-5 13 TRBJ1-4
CASSDRESQPQHF TGTGCCAGCAGTGACCGGGAAAGTCAGCCCCAGCATTTT - - TRBV6-1 13 TRBJ1-5
CASSARRKQGNQPQHF TGTGCCAGCAGTGCTCGTCGTAAACAGGGCAATCAGCCCCAGCATTTT - - TRBV6-1 16 TRBJ1-5
CASSHAGTGVEETQYF TGTGCCAGCAGCCACGCCGGGACAGGGGTTGAAGAGACCCAGTACTTC TRBD1 - TRBV3-1/TRBV3-2 16 TRBJ2-5
CASSSGIQGKAALNQPQHF TGTGCCAGCAGTTCCGGCATACAGGGAAAAGCGGCATTAAATCAGCCCCAGCATTTT - - TRBV27 19 TRBJ1-5
CASRTGLPSEAFF TGTGCCAGCAGAACGGGACTCCCGAGTGAAGCTTTCTTT - - TRBV12-3/TRBV12-4 13 TRBJ1-1
CASSPTGVADTQYF TGTGCCAGCAGCCCTACAGGGGTTGCAGATACGCAGTATTTT TRBD1 - TRBV7-2 14 TRBJ2-3
CASSQARQGGEQYF TGTGCCAGCAGCCAGGCAAGGCAGGGAGGCGAGCAGTACTTC - - TRBV4-2 14 TRBJ2-7
CASSPRGLAVEQYF TGTGCCAGCAGTCCCAGGGGGTTAGCCGTCGAGCAGTACTTC TRBD1 - TRBV6-5 14 TRBJ2-7
CASSRTVYEQYF TGTGCCAGCAGCCGGACAGTCTACGAGCAGTACTTC - - TRBV12-3/TRBV12-4 12 TRBJ2-7
CASTGQMNTEAFF TGTGCCAGCACCGGACAAATGAACACTGAAGCTTTCTTT - - TRBV12-3/TRBV12-4 13 TRBJ1-1
CASSLISGGSILGTEAFF TGTGCCAGCAGTTTAATTTCGGGCGGCAGTATATTAGGCACTGAAGCTTTCTTT - - TRBV28 18 TRBJ1-1
CASSYSMGIQEQYF TGTGCCAGCAGTTACTCGATGGGAATACAGGAGCAGTACTTC - - TRBV6-5 14 TRBJ2-7
CASSLTGGETQYF TGCGCCAGCAGCCTGACAGGGGGGGAGACCCAGTACTTC TRBD1 once TRBV4-1 13 TRBJ2-5
CASSYPGTGGSYSNQPQHF TGTGCCAGCAGTTACCCTGGGACAGGGGGTTCCTATAGCAATCAGCCCCAGCATTTT TRBD1 - TRBV6-2/TRBV6-3 19 TRBJ1-5
CSGPGPYSF TGCAGCGGGCCCGGGCCATACTCTTTT - - TRBV29-1 9 TRBJ1-5
CASSSTGSGGYTF TGTGCCAGCAGCTCGACAGGGAGCGGTGGCTACACCTTC TRBD1 - TRBV7-9 13 TRBJ1-2
CASSSTRAPRGEQYF TGTGCCAGCAGCTCCACCCGGGCTCCACGGGGCGAGCAGTACTTC - - TRBV13 15 TRBJ2-7